The 13 T cell receptor beta chains listed next were all sequenced from one sample in a study of blood T cell repertoires in COVID-19 (TCRdb year 2020). Libraries came from the immunoSEQ multiplex PCR assay. TCRdb mirrors the immuneACCESS table, restricted to in-frame sequences. Some clones are absent from its copies; in checked studies, under half trace to an unresolved V gene, and the reason for the others is unknown. Within this sample are under 200,000 clones, with around 84% of them counted one time only. Roughly 7% of the sample is in the top ten clones. The source material was peripheral blood. Receptor source: a middle-aged man with active or convalescent COVID-19.

This chain joins TRBV29-1 and TRBJ1-2, with D unclear. Germline assignment: CDR1 SQVTM and CDR2 ANQGSEA. The V and J ends lost 4 bases and 6 bases respectively, with 21 bases between them. CDR3 length equals 15 residues. The CDR3 loop reads CSVGPNPGGGNGYTF. In DNA form, the CDR3 reads TGCAGCGTTGGACCAAATCCGGGTGGAGGGAATGGCTACACCTTC.

The rearrangement joins TRBV18 to TRBJ2-7; possible D gene TRBD2, 5 bases. The V gene lost 6 bases and the J gene lost 3 bases, with 9 bases spanning the gap. Looked up from germline, CDR1 is KGHSH and CDR2 is LQKENI. This CDR3 region has 12 residues. The CDR3 region is CASSSGIYEQYF. CDR3 bases: TGTGCCAGCTCCTCGGGGATCTACGAGCAGTACTTC. The complete variable domain, with remaining parts taken from reference TRBV18 and TRBJ2-7, reads NAGVMQNPRHLVRRRGQEARLRCSPMKGHSHVYWYRQLPEEGLKFMVYLQKENIIDESGMPKERFSAEFPKEGPSILRIQQVVRGDSAAYFCASSSGIYEQYFGPGTRLTVT.

The rearrangement links TRBV2 to TRBJ1-2; possible D gene TRBD1, 6 bases. Per germline, CDR1 SNHLY and CDR2 FYNNEI. This CDR3 has 13 residues. Deletions cut 3 bases from V and 8 bases from J, with 13 bases between. This CDR3 is CASSEGGRGGYTF. For the CDR3, the DNA is TGTGCCAGCAGTGAGGGGGGGCGCGGCGGCTACACCTTC. The full variable domain, rest sourced from reference TRBV2 and TRBJ1-2, is EPEVTQTPSHQVTQMGQEVILRCVPISNHLYFYWYRQILGQKVEFLVSFYNNEISEKSEIFDDQFSVERPDGSNFTLKIRSTKLEDSAMYFCASSEGGRGGYTFGSGTRLTVV.

This chain connects TRBV7-8 to TRBJ2-7; D may be TRBD1 (6 bases). The CDR3 length is 15 residues. Deletions cut 0 bases from V and 3 bases from J, with 12 bases between. The germline gives CDR1 SGHVS, CDR2 FQNEAQ. The CDR3 loop is CASSLAGALFYEQYF. CDR3 DNA sequence: TGTGCCAGCAGCTTAGCGGGGGCTCTGTTCTACGAGCAGTACTTC.

The rearrangement links TRBV21-1 to TRBJ2-5; the listed D gene, TRBD2, was not tested against the DNA. TRBV21-1 represents a pseudogene. The CDR3 has 14 residues. The CDR3 here is CASSGEGLEETQYF. CDR3 nucleotide sequence: TGTGCCAGCAGCGGGGAGGGACTAGAAGAGACCCAGTACTTC.

This chain's CDR3 is CATSRDPGETQYF. In nucleotides, the CDR3 is TGTGCCACCAGCAGAGATCCAGGGGAGACCCAGTACTTC. The chain recombines TRBV15 with TRBJ2-5; possibly TRBD1 for D (5 bases). With 0 bases removed from V and 5 bases from J, the gap between germline ends came to 7 bases. Per the germline V gene, CDR1 is LNHNV and CDR2 is YYDKDF (reference sequence). The CDR3 has 13 residues.

This chain connects TRBV5-1 to TRBJ2-5; 7 bases fit TRBD2. The CDR3 runs to 14 residues. Germline V gives CDR1 SGHRS, CDR2 YFSETQ. Trimming took 2 bases from V and 3 from J; bases not matched to a gene: 4. CDR3: CASSFASGEETQYF. Written as DNA, the CDR3 is TGCGCCAGCAGCTTCGCTAGCGGCGAAGAGACCCAGTACTTC.

This sequence joins TRBV20-1 and TRBJ1-2, with 10 bases matching TRBD1. Germline V gene lookup returns CDR1 DFQATT and CDR2 SNEGSKA (reference sequence). V lost 5 bases, J lost 7 bases, and 1 base stayed unmatched. This CDR3 has 11 amino acids. The CDR3 bases are TGCAGTGCTGACAGGGGGCCTGGCTACACCTTC. Its translation: CSADRGPGYTF.

The chain recombines TRBV29-1 with TRBJ2-5, with 10 bases lining up with TRBD1. The CDR3 has 15 amino acids. V lost 3 bases and J lost 4; bases outside the gene matches: 8. Germline V CDR1 and CDR2: SQVTM, ANQGSEA. CDR3 sequence reads: CSVERTGGGRETQYF. Written as DNA, the CDR3 is TGCAGCGTTGAGAGGACAGGGGGTGGTAGAGAGACCCAGTACTTC.

The gene calls are TRBV11-1 and TRBJ2-7, with TRBD2 matching 13 bases. Germline loops: CDR1 SGHAT, CDR2 FQDESV (reference sequence). V was clipped by 3 bases and J by 6 bases; unmatched bases: 2. The CDR3 is made up of 14 amino acids. The CDR3 DNA sequence: TGTGCCAGCAGCTTCCGGACTAGCGGGGGCGAGCAGTACTTC. Its protein product is CASSFRTSGGEQYF.

The rearrangement links TRBV7-2 to TRBJ1-1; 8 nucleotides agree with TRBD1. Per germline, CDR1 SGHTA and CDR2 FQGNSA. V shed 1 base, J shed 4 bases, and the junction held 5 bases outside the gene matches. The CDR3 runs to 15 residues. This chain's CDR3 is CASSLGVQGGTEAFF. The CDR3 coding sequence is TGTGCCAGCAGCTTAGGGGTACAGGGGGGCACTGAAGCTTTCTTT.

The genes are TRBV4-3 and TRBJ1-1; D is possibly TRBD1 (6 bases). The CDR3 is 15 residues long. V was cut by 0 bases and J by 2 bases, with 10 bases left in between. CDR1 is LGHNA, CDR2 YSLEER, per germline. The CDR3 DNA reads TGCGCCAGCAGCCAAGATGCACAGGGAAACACTGAAGCTTTCTTT. This gives the protein CASSQDAQGNTEAFF.

V usage is TRBV5-1 and J usage is TRBJ2-1, with 8 bases identical to TRBD1. The V gene end was trimmed by 6 bases and the J gene end by 3 bases; junction bases not matched to a gene: 8. CDR3 length: 15 amino acids. The germline V gene has CDR1 SGHRS and CDR2 YFSETQ. CDR3 amino acids: CASNPGGMFYNEQFF. The CDR3 DNA reads as TGCGCCAGCAACCCAGGGGGCATGTTCTACAATGAGCAGTTCTTC.